These 25 T cell receptor beta chains came from one sample sequenced in a study of T cells in Graves' hyperthyroidism and ophthalmopathy. Amplification of TCR beta CDR3 regions was performed using RNA transcripts as template. First-round RT-PCR with HTBI primers amplified the TCR CDR3 region. TCRdb re-derived calls from the multiplex PCR reads in MiXCR, one entry per CDR3 protein. Among roughly 840,000 distinct CDR3 sequences listed, around 38% were seen once. The sequenced sample was blood. The receptors originated from a man between 18 and 29 years old with Graves' hyperthyroidism.

The J gene is TRBJ1-5, the V gene TRBV10-3; 10 nucleotides agree with TRBD1. With V trimmed by 10 bases and J by 0 bases, 9 bases remained unmatched. There are 16 residues in the CDR3. Germline CDR1 ENHRY, CDR2 SYGVKD. Here the CDR3 DNA reads TGTGCCACCGCGGCGGGGACAGGGGATAGCAATCAGCCCCAGCATTTT. Encoded protein: CATAAGTGDSNQPQHF.

The chain combines TRBV9 with TRBJ1-1; 11 bases match TRBD1. Per germline, CDR1 SGDLS and CDR2 YYNGEE. This CDR3 region has 14 residues. The junction had 4 bases not matched to a gene; V was cut back by 4 bases and J by 5 bases. The CDR3 is CASSRDRGKTEAFF. The CDR3 DNA follows: TGTGCCAGCAGCAGGGACAGGGGGAAGACTGAAGCTTTCTTT.

This clonotype has just a few counts. The chain has TRBV12-3 or TRBV12-4 and TRBJ1-1; D not certain. This CDR3 is built from 13 residues. Trimming pared 3 bases from V and 4 bases from J, leaving 9 bases between. Written as DNA, the CDR3 is TGTGCCAGCAGTTTTAAGGAGCTCACTGAAGCTTTCTTT. It is translated as CASSFKELTEAFF.

This clonotype has only one observation. The V and J genes are TRBV25-1 and TRBJ1-2; tentative D call: TRBD1 (6 bases). Germline CDR1 is MGHDK and CDR2 is SYGVNS. This CDR3 is built from 15 residues. The V end lost 4 bases, the J end lost 8 bases, and 20 bases lay between the germline ends. In nucleotides, the CDR3 is TGTGCCAGCAGTGTCGCAGGGGAGGTATTAAGGGGCTACACCTTC. Protein: CASSVAGEVLRGYTF.

As regards this clonotype: Being one base from a much bigger clone, this may be a read error. V usage is TRBV7-3 and J usage is TRBJ1-1, with a tentative D call TRBD1 (6 bases). Germline-derived CDR1 and CDR2 are SGHTA and FQGTGA. The CDR3 is made up of 14 amino acids. CDR3 in amino acids: CAGSAWTVNTEAFF. In DNA form, the CDR3 reads TGTGCCGGCAGCGCCTGGACAGTGAACACTGAAGCTTTCTTT. The whole variable domain, remainder taken from reference TRBV7-3 and TRBJ1-1, is GAGVSQTPSNKVTEKGKYVELRCDPISGHTALYWYRQSLGQGPEFLIYFQGTGAADDSGLPNDRFFAVRPEGSVSTLKIQRTERGDSAVYLCAGSAWTVNTEAFFGQGTRLTVV.

This clonotype was detected a few times. J is TRBJ2-7 and V is TRBV29-1, with D possibly being TRBD2 (5 bases). The CDR3 consists of 15 residues. V was clipped by 1 base and J by 1 base, with 14 bases between them. Germline assignment: CDR1 SQVTM and CDR2 ANQGSEA. DNA of the CDR3: TGCAGCGTTGAAGCGAGCGGTGCCCCTTCCTACGAGCAGTACTTC. Encoded protein: CSVEASGAPSYEQYF.

Notes on this clonotype: This could be a read error, since a much larger clone is one nucleotide away. V gene TRBV19 combines with J gene TRBJ1-2; tentatively, D is TRBD1 (5 bases). CDR1 and CDR2 (germline): LNHDA, SQIVND (reference sequence). The CDR3 covers 16 residues. CDR3 sequence reads: CAGSISGGGGRFGYTF. The CDR3 DNA sequence: TGTGCCGGTAGTATTAGCGGGGGAGGAGGCCGGTTTGGCTACACCTTC.

The chain is built from TRBV25-1 and TRBJ2-7; 8 bases are shared with TRBD1. The ends lost 7 bases at V and 1 base at J; junction bases unmatched: 3. Per the germline V gene, CDR1 is MGHDK and CDR2 is SYGVNS. The CDR3 sequence is 13 residues long. The CDR3 reads CASIGQGSYEQYF. CDR3 in DNA: TGTGCCAGCATTGGACAGGGATCCTACGAGCAGTACTTC.

The J gene is TRBJ2-2, the V gene TRBV7-2; 7 bases fit TRBD1. Per the germline V gene, CDR1 is SGHTA and CDR2 is FQGNSA. V dropped 5 bases and J dropped 2; count of bases not matched to a gene: 11. The CDR3 sequence is 17 residues long. The CDR3 DNA reads as TGTGCCAGCAGCCGCTACGCCGGGACAGAAAACACCGGGGAGCTGTTTTTT. Translated, it gives CASSRYAGTENTGELFF.

V gene TRBV25-1 combines with J gene TRBJ1-6; unclear D gene. This CDR3 has 14 amino acids. CDR1 is MGHDK, CDR2 SYGVNS, per germline. V shed 7 bases and J shed 6 bases, with 13 bases lying between them. CDR3: CASMEGFANSPLHF. The CDR3 DNA follows: TGTGCCAGCATGGAGGGCTTCGCTAATTCACCCCTCCACTTT.

This rearrangement joins TRBV10-3 to TRBJ2-5; TRBD2 aligns across 8 bases. Germline assignment: CDR1 ENHRY and CDR2 SYGVKD. The CDR3 totals 11 residues. The CDR3 DNA reads as TGTGCTGGTGCGGGGGGAGAGACCCAGTACTTC. Protein sequence: CAGAGGETQYF.

This clonotype has at least ten counts. The chain is built from TRBV19 and TRBJ2-2; D is ambiguous. This CDR3 has 12 residues. In germline, CDR1 is LNHDA, CDR2 SQIVND (reference sequence). The V and J ends lost 6 bases and 6 bases respectively, with 8 bases between them. CDR3 sequence (DNA): TGTGCCAGTAGGGCTGGAGCCGGGGAGCTGTTTTTT. Translation gives CASRAGAGELFF.

The rearrangement uses TRBV2 and TRBJ2-5, with 11 bases fitting TRBD2. There are 17 residues in the CDR3. Germline CDR1 and CDR2: SNHLY and FYNNEI. V was pared by 4 bases and J by 3 bases, with 10 bases of the junction left unmatched. The CDR3 nucleotides read TGTGCCAGCAGTGGTGTTAGCGGGAGGGCCGTTGAAGAGACCCAGTACTTC. Translation gives CASSGVSGRAVEETQYF.

The rearrangement uses TRBV7-2 and TRBJ1-6; 7 bases map to TRBD1. This CDR3 is 13 amino acids long. Germline loops: CDR1 SGHTA, CDR2 FQGNSA. V lost 5 bases, J lost 13 bases, and 8 bases stayed unmatched. The CDR3 reads CASSPDRNQPLHF. CDR3 in DNA: TGTGCCAGCAGCCCGGACAGGAATCAGCCCCTCCACTTT.

A few counts support this clonotype. The chain's CDR3 is CASSWGPSSYEQYF. CDR3 DNA: TGTGCCAGCAGCTGGGGGCCCAGCTCCTACGAGCAGTACTTC. The chain recombines TRBV7-3 with TRBJ2-7, with D possibly TRBD1 on 6 matching bases. The CDR3 extends over 14 amino acids. V lost 4 bases and J 0 bases, leaving 10 bases between the germline ends. CDR1 and CDR2 from the germline V gene are SGHTA and FQGTGA. The whole variable domain, filled in from reference TRBV7-3 and TRBJ2-7, reads GAGVSQTPSNKVTEKGKYVELRCDPISGHTALYWYRQSLGQGPEFLIYFQGTGAADDSGLPNDRFFAVRPEGSVSTLKIQRTERGDSAVYLCASSWGPSSYEQYFGPGTRLTVT.

This chain joins TRBV20-1 and TRBJ2-5; possible D gene TRBD1, 6 bases. The CDR3 sequence is 14 residues long. V shed 1 base and J shed 0 bases, with 9 bases lying between them. Germline V lookup: CDR1 DFQATT, CDR2 SNEGSKA (reference sequence). The CDR3 protein is CSARGTDNQETQYF. The CDR3 nucleotides are TGCAGTGCTAGAGGGACAGATAACCAAGAGACCCAGTACTTC.

This clonotype was seen at least ten times. The rearrangement joins TRBV29-1 to TRBJ2-5; weak D call: TRBD1 (6 bases). In germline, CDR1 is SQVTM, CDR2 ANQGSEA. The CDR3 extends over 13 amino acids. Trimming cost V 2 bases and J 7 bases, with 14 bases left between them. Written as DNA, the CDR3 is TGCAGCGTTGAACAGGGGTCTCTTAGGACCCAGTACTTC. Translating gives CSVEQGSLRTQYF.

This clonotype appeared many times. CDR3: CASALRTGMRPQHF. The CDR3 DNA sequence: TGTGCCAGCGCTCTCCGGACAGGGATGAGGCCCCAGCATTTT. The rearrangement links TRBV11-3 to TRBJ1-5; 8 bases fit TRBD1. V gave up 8 bases and J gave up 9 bases; unmatched junction bases: 12. CDR3 size: 14 residues. Per the germline V gene, CDR1 is SGHNT and CDR2 is YENEEA.

The V and J genes are TRBV6-5 and TRBJ1-5, with D uncertain. Per germline, CDR1 MNHEY and CDR2 SVGAGI. The V and J ends lost 4 bases and 3 bases respectively, with 16 bases between them. The CDR3 totals 16 residues. The CDR3 nucleotides are TGTGCCAGCAGTTTATGGCCGGGGATGGACAATCAGCCCCAGCATTTT. This codes for CASSLWPGMDNQPQHF.

This clonotype was counted a few times. J is TRBJ1-1 and V is TRBV7-8, with 8 bases aligning to TRBD1. Germline V gene data show CDR1 as SGHVS and CDR2 as FQNEAQ. Trimming at V came to 1 base and at J to 8 bases, leaving 9 bases not matched to a gene. The CDR3 contains 15 residues. CDR3 amino acids: CASSLGPGGASEAFF. The CDR3 DNA is TGTGCCAGCAGCTTAGGCCCAGGGGGCGCCTCCGAAGCTTTCTTT.

V usage is TRBV6-6 and J usage is TRBJ2-7, with D tentatively TRBD1 (5 bases). V lost 1 base to trimming and J lost 4 bases, with 23 bases between them. CDR1 and CDR2 from the germline V gene are MNHNY and SVGAGI (reference sequence). There are 18 residues in the CDR3. CDR3 coding DNA: TGTGCCAGCAGTTACTTCCCCCCGGACACGCTCCTTGAGTACGAGCAGTACTTC. Translation gives CASSYFPPDTLLEYEQYF.

Points on this clonotype: The junction differs from germline at one of its ends, possibly a read error. The rearrangement uses TRBV10-3 and TRBJ2-2; 12 nucleotides match TRBD2. Germline CDR1 and CDR2: ENHRY and SYGVKD. The CDR3 totals 17 residues. Here the CDR3 reads CATSDSLAGGPAGELFF. Here the CDR3 DNA reads TGTGCCACCAGTGATTCGCTAGCGGGAGGGCCTGCCGGGGAGCTGTTTTTT.

This clonotype was detected only a few times. The chain has TRBV6-6 and TRBJ1-1, with D possibly matching TRBD1 (5 bases). V lost 0 bases to trimming and J lost 3 bases, with 8 bases between them. The CDR3 has 14 residues. Germline V gene data show CDR1 as MNHNY and CDR2 as SVGAGI (reference sequence). The chain's CDR3 is CASSYSRQYTEAFF. The CDR3 DNA follows: TGTGCCAGCAGTTACTCGAGACAGTACACTGAAGCTTTCTTT.

A word on this clonotype: A far bigger clonotype differs at one base, so this is likely a read error. The chain combines TRBV7-9 with TRBJ1-4, with D unclear. The CDR3 totals 13 residues. The germline gives CDR1 SEHNR, CDR2 FQNEAQ (reference sequence). DNA of the CDR3: TGTGCCAGCAGCTTAGCCACTAATGAAAAACTGCTTTTT. Translating gives CASSLATNEKLLF.

The rearrangement links TRBV5-8 to TRBJ1-4; possible D gene TRBD1, 5 bases. Trimming took 4 bases from V and 5 from J, leaving 21 bases between them. Per germline, CDR1 SGHTS and CDR2 YDEGEE. The CDR3 has 17 residues. This CDR3 reads CASSPGMGGRVNEKLFF. The CDR3 DNA reads as TGTGCCAGCAGCCCAGGGATGGGAGGACGGGTGAATGAAAAACTGTTTTTT.